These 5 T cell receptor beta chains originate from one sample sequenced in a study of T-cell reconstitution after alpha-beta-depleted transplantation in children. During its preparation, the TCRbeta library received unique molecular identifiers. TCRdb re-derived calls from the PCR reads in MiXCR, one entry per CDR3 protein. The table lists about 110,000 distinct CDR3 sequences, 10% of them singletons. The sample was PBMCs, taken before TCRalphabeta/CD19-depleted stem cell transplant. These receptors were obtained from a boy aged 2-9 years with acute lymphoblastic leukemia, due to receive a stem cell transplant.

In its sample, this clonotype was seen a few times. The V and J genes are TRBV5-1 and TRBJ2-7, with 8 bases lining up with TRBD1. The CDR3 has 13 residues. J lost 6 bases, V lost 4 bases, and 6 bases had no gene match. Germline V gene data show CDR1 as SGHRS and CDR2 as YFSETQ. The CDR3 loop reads CASSQGARIEQYF. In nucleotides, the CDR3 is TGCGCCAGCAGCCAGGGGGCCCGTATCGAGCAGTACTTC.

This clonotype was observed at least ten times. CDR3 in amino acids: CASSLISGTDTQYF. CDR3 DNA sequence: TGTGCCAGCAGCTTAATTAGCGGCACAGATACGCAGTATTTT. The V call is TRBV6-5, the J call TRBJ2-3; tentative D call: TRBD2 (5 bases). This CDR3 has 14 residues. Germline V gene sequence: CDR1 MNHEY, CDR2 SVGAGI. The germline V and J ends were trimmed by 6 bases and 1 base, with 11 bases remaining between them.

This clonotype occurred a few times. The CDR3 coding sequence is TGCAGTGCTAGAGATCGAAGGACAGGCTCTGGAAACACCATATATTTT. The encoded protein is CSARDRRTGSGNTIYF. V gene TRBV20-1 combines with J gene TRBJ1-3; TRBD1 aligns across 7 bases. The germline gives CDR1 DFQATT, CDR2 SNEGSKA (reference sequence). V was pared by 0 bases and J by 0 bases, with 5 bases of the junction left unmatched. This CDR3 is 16 amino acids long.

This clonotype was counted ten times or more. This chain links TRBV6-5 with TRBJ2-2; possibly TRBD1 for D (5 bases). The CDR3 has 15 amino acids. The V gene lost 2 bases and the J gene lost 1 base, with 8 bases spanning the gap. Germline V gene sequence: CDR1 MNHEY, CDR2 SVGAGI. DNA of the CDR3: TGTGCCAGCAGTTACGGCAGGGTGAACACCGGGGAGCTGTTTTTT. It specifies CASSYGRVNTGELFF.

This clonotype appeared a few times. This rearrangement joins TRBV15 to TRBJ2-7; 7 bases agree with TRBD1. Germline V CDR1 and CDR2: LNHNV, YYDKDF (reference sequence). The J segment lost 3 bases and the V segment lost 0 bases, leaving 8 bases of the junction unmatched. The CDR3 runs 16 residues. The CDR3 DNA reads TGTGCCACCAGCAGAGATGGGCTAGGACAGGACTACGAGCAGTACTTC. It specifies CATSRDGLGQDYEQYF. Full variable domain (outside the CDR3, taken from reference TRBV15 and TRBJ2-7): DAMVIQNPRYQVTQFGKPVTLSCSQTLNHNVMYWYQQKSSQAPKLLFHYYDKDFNNEADTPDNFQSRRPNTSFCFLDIRSPGLGDTAMYLCATSRDGLGQDYEQYFGPGTRLTVT.